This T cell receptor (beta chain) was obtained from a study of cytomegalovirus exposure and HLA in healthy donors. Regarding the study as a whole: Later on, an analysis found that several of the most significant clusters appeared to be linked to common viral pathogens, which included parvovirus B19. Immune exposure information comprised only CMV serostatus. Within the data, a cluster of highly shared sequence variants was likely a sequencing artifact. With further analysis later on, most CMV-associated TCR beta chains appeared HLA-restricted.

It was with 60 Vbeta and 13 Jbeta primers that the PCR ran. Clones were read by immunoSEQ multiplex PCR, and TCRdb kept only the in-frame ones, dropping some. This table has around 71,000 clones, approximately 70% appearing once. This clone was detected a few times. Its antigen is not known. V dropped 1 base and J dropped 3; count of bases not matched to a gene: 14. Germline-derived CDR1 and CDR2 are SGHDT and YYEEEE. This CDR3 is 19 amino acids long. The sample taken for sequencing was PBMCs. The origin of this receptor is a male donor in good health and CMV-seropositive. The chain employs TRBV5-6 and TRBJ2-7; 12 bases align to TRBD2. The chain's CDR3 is CASSLRGLAGGRGFYEQYF. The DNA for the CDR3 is TGTGCCAGCAGCTTGAGAGGGCTAGCGGGAGGGCGGGGGTTCTACGAGCAGTACTTC.